This T cell receptor (beta chain) was sequenced for a study of blood T cell repertoires in COVID-19. About the study: The origin of the acute and convalescent COVID-19 samples was the United States, Italy and Spain. Nucleic acid was either cDNA or gDNA, and it came from T cells, B-cell-depleted T cells, or PBMCs.

Germline lookup yields CDR1 SGHTA and CDR2 FQGNSA. Trimming cost V 6 bases and J 0 bases; bases outside gene matches: 8. CDR3 length equals 15 residues. Original processing notes: Estimation of nucleated cell counts relied on the amplification of reference gene primers. Sequenced by immunoSEQ multiplex PCR; TCRdb stores in-frame clones only, minus some. Clonal size and the V and J genes are those of that table, whereas D and trimming came from the DNA. The profile covers fewer than 80,000 clones, with 88% appearing a single time and about 22% taken by the ten largest. This clone has more than one count but fewer than ten.

The chain has TRBV7-2 and TRBJ2-7; 7 nucleotides match TRBD2. Input material: peripheral blood. The sequence derives from a woman aged 45 to 65 with active or convalescent COVID-19. CDR3 protein: CASSPTGRSSYEQYF. In DNA form, the CDR3 reads TGTGCCAGCAGTCCAACCGGGAGGTCCTCCTACGAGCAGTACTTC.